The next 21 T cell receptor beta chains were all read from a single sample in a study of T cells in Graves' hyperthyroidism and ophthalmopathy. TCR beta CDR3 regions were amplified from RNA transcripts. With the HTBI primer set, the TCR CDR3 went through a first round of RT-PCR. TCRdb re-derived calls from the multiplex PCR reads in MiXCR, one entry per CDR3 protein. The sample contains some 650,000 distinct CDR3 sequences, 16% of which appear only once. The sequenced material came from blood. The receptors were gathered from a woman between 40 and 55 years old with Graves' ophthalmopathy.

At least ten counts were recorded for this clonotype. The chain has TRBV20-1 and TRBJ1-1, with D unclear. With 4 bases removed from V and 10 bases from J, the gap between germline ends came to 19 bases. CDR3 length: 13 amino acids. Germline-derived CDR1 and CDR2 are DFQATT and SNEGSKA (reference sequence). CDR3 loop: CSATPSRDAGAFF. The CDR3 nucleotides read TGCAGTGCTACTCCATCTCGGGATGCTGGAGCTTTCTTT.

There are many counts of this clonotype. J is TRBJ2-4 and V is TRBV7-2, with TRBD2 identical over 10 bases. V lost 5 bases to trimming and J lost 6 bases; unmatched junction nucleotides: 10. Looked up from germline, CDR1 is SGHTA and CDR2 is FQGNSA. The CDR3 extends over 16 amino acids. For the CDR3, the DNA is TGTGCCAGCAGCGAGGCGAGCGGGGGGGGCGGAAACATTCAGTACTTC. Translated, it gives CASSEASGGGGNIQYF.

This clonotype was found many times. The chain is built from TRBV2 and TRBJ2-7; D unclear. CDR3 length: 14 residues. V was clipped by 3 bases and J by 2 bases, with 11 bases between them. CDR1 and CDR2 from the germline V gene are SNHLY and FYNNEI. In nucleotides, the CDR3 is TGTGCCAGCAGTGAGTGGGTAGAGCCCTACGAGCAGTACTTC. This sequence encodes CASSEWVEPYEQYF.

The chain recombines TRBV9 with TRBJ2-3; no clear D gene. Germline V gives CDR1 SGDLS, CDR2 YYNGEE. The CDR3 is 13 residues long. V lost 3 bases and J lost 0, with 5 bases in between. The CDR3 bases are TGTGCCAGCAGCGCCGTTAGCACAGATACGCAGTATTTT. It translates to CASSAVSTDTQYF.

This clonotype has at least ten counts. The chain joins TRBV12-3 or TRBV12-4 to TRBJ2-1; either TRBD1 or TRBD2 may supply D (6 bases each). The germline V and J ends were trimmed by 3 bases and 5 bases, with 14 bases remaining between them. The CDR3 is made up of 15 amino acids. This CDR3 reads CASSFYREVHNEQFF. CDR3 coding DNA: TGTGCCAGCAGTTTTTACAGGGAGGTACACAATGAGCAGTTCTTC.

The chain recombines TRBV11-3 with TRBJ2-3; 11 bases are shared with TRBD1. CDR1 is SGHNT and CDR2 is YENEEA in the germline V gene. J was trimmed by 6 bases and V by 5 bases; bases with no gene match: 7. This CDR3 has 15 amino acids. The CDR3: CASSPGTGGYDTQYF. DNA of the CDR3: TGTGCCAGCAGCCCAGGGACAGGGGGTTACGATACGCAGTATTTT.

This clonotype was counted many times. The genes are TRBV3-1 and TRBJ1-6, with TRBD1 identical over 10 bases. The CDR3 totals 15 residues. Germline loops: CDR1 LGHDT, CDR2 YNNKEL (reference sequence). With V trimmed by 4 bases and J by 8 bases, 5 bases remained unmatched. The CDR3 DNA reads TGTGCCAGCAGCCTTGGACAGGGGGTGGATTCACCCCTCCACTTT. This encodes CASSLGQGVDSPLHF.

J is TRBJ1-2 and V is TRBV4-1; 9 bases are a match to TRBD1. This CDR3 comprises 14 residues. The J segment lost 2 bases and the V segment lost 4 bases, leaving 2 bases of the junction unmatched. Germline V gene sequence: CDR1 MGHRA, CDR2 YSYEKL. The CDR3 spells CASSRGQGNYGYTF. CDR3 coding DNA: TGCGCCAGCAGCCGGGGACAGGGCAACTATGGCTACACCTTC.

This clonotype was observed a handful of times. The chain couples TRBV10-3 to TRBJ1-1; maybe TRBD1 (5 bases). Looked up from germline, CDR1 is ENHRY and CDR2 is SYGVKD. The CDR3 has 12 residues. V was trimmed by 10 bases and J by 1 base, leaving 10 bases between them. The CDR3 coding sequence is TGTGCCACTAGGGGTCGGAACACTGAAGCTTTCTTT. It yields the protein CATRGRNTEAFF.

This clonotype was observed at least ten times. The rearrangement uses TRBV11-2 and TRBJ2-1; 9 bases align to TRBD2. Germline V gives CDR1 SGHAT, CDR2 FQNNGV. Trimming cost V 1 base and J 4 bases; bases outside gene matches: 14. CDR3 length: 19 amino acids. The CDR3 DNA reads TGTGCCAGCAGCTTAGGAACGGTTAGCGGGAGCGGTTTTTACAATGAGCAGTTCTTC. Protein sequence: CASSLGTVSGSGFYNEQFF.

The sample holds many counts of this clonotype. V gene TRBV18 combines with J gene TRBJ2-5, with D perhaps matching TRBD1 or TRBD2 (5 bases each). This CDR3 is 14 amino acids long. Germline CDR1 KGHSH, CDR2 LQKENI. With 4 bases removed from V and 4 bases from J, the gap between germline ends came to 13 bases. The CDR3 reads CASSQGTVPETQYF. CDR3 in DNA: TGTGCCAGCTCACAGGGGACCGTTCCAGAGACCCAGTACTTC.

A few counts support this clonotype. The J gene is TRBJ1-1, the V gene TRBV5-5; D gene unclear. The length of the CDR3 is 13 residues. Germline values: CDR1 SGHKS, CDR2 YYEKEE (reference sequence). The V and J ends lost 4 bases and 2 bases respectively, with 9 bases between them. In nucleotides, the CDR3 is TGTGCCAGCAGCGGGATGGGTAACACTGAAGCTTTCTTT. Its translation: CASSGMGNTEAFF.

This clonotype was counted many times. The chain recombines TRBV30 with TRBJ2-7; D is perhaps TRBD1 (7 bases). Germline lookup yields CDR1 GTSNPN and CDR2 SVGIG (reference sequence). The CDR3 is 14 amino acids. The V and J ends lost 0 bases and 6 bases respectively, with 15 bases between them. DNA of the CDR3: TGTGCCTGGAGTGTACGGCCAGGGGGAGGCGAGCAGTACTTC. The encoded protein is CAWSVRPGGGEQYF.

V gene TRBV11-3 combines with J gene TRBJ2-2; weak D call: TRBD1 (6 bases). The CDR3 covers 17 residues. Trimming pared 7 bases from V and 2 bases from J, leaving 20 bases between. Germline V gives CDR1 SGHNT, CDR2 YENEEA. The DNA of the CDR3 is TGTGCCAGCACCAAGGACTCCAGGGGAGAAAACACCGGGGAGCTGTTTTTT. Protein product: CASTKDSRGENTGELFF.

This clonotype was seen many times. The CDR3 reads CASSSGLAGLYNEQFF. CDR3 coding DNA: TGTGCCAGCAGCTCGGGACTAGCGGGGCTTTACAATGAGCAGTTCTTC. The V gene is TRBV7-2, the J gene TRBJ2-1; 13 bases are shared with TRBD2. CDR1 is SGHTA and CDR2 is FQGNSA in the germline V gene. The CDR3 totals 16 residues. The trim removed 4 bases at V and 4 bases at J, leaving 4 bases unmatched. The whole variable domain, remainder taken from reference TRBV7-2 and TRBJ2-1, is GAGVSQSPSNKVTEKGKDVELRCDPISGHTALYWYRQSLGQGLEFLIYFQGNSAPDKSGLPSDRFSAERTGGSVSTLTIQRTQQEDSAVYLCASSSGLAGLYNEQFFGPGTRLTVL.

The chain recombines TRBV7-9 with TRBJ2-3; D might be TRBD2 (6 bases). Between the trimmed V and J ends, which lost 5 bases and 5 bases, there was a span of 11 bases. Germline V gene lookup returns CDR1 SEHNR and CDR2 FQNEAQ (reference sequence). The CDR3 spans 13 residues. CDR3 in DNA: TGTGCCAGCAGCCCATTGGAGGGAGATACGCAGTATTTT. Translation: CASSPLEGDTQYF.

This clonotype appeared a few times. The gene calls are TRBV6-1 and TRBJ2-1; weak D call: TRBD2 (6 bases). The CDR3 runs 14 residues. Per germline, CDR1 MNHNS and CDR2 SASEGT. The V end was cut by 6 bases, the J end by 7 bases, with 16 bases between. CDR3 in amino acids: CASRAQGGGNEQFF. DNA of the CDR3: TGTGCCAGCAGGGCCCAAGGTGGAGGGAATGAGCAGTTCTTC.

The table lists this clonotype with many counts. The CDR3 nucleotides read TGCGCCAGCAGCTTGGAGGGACAGACCAATGGCTACACCTTC. This encodes CASSLEGQTNGYTF. The chain couples TRBV5-1 to TRBJ1-2, with 7 bases identical to TRBD1. Germline CDR1 SGHRS, CDR2 YFSETQ. CDR3 length: 14 residues. The V and J ends lost 0 bases and 6 bases, in that order; junction bases with no gene match: 5. The full variable domain, in which reference TRBV5-1 and TRBJ1-2 provide the parts outside the CDR3, is KAGVTQTPRYLIKTRGQQVTLSCSPISGHRSVSWYQQTPGQGLQFLFEYFSETQRNKGNFPGRFSGRQFSNSRSEMNVSTLELGDSALYLCASSLEGQTNGYTFGSGTRLTVV.

V gene TRBV12-3 or TRBV12-4 combines with J gene TRBJ2-2; no clear D gene. Trimming shortened V by 4 bases and J by 5 bases, and 8 bases separated the two germline ends. The CDR3 runs to 13 residues. The DNA for the CDR3 is TGTGCCAGCAGTTCTTACCGAACCGGGGAGCTGTTTTTT. It yields the protein CASSSYRTGELFF.

Only a few counts were recorded for this clonotype. This chain uses TRBV10-1 with TRBJ2-3; 9 bases map to TRBD2. This CDR3 contains 16 residues. Per germline, CDR1 WNHNN and CDR2 SYGVQD (reference sequence). After removal of 5 bases from V and 4 bases from J, the junction contained 10 bases not matched to a gene. The CDR3 DNA follows: TGCGCCAGCAGTCCAAGCTCAGCGGGGGGTGCAGATACGCAGTATTTT. This translates into CASSPSSAGGADTQYF.

Ten or more counts support this clonotype. The V and J genes are TRBV5-1 and TRBJ1-4; TRBD1 matches at 9 bases. The V gene end was trimmed by 0 bases and the J gene end by 7 bases; junction bases not matched to a gene: 7. Germline CDR1 SGHRS, CDR2 YFSETQ. This CDR3 is built from 16 residues. The CDR3 bases are TGCGCCAGCAGCTTGGGGCCTGGACAGGGGACTGAAAAACTGTTTTTT. Amino acid sequence: CASSLGPGQGTEKLFF.